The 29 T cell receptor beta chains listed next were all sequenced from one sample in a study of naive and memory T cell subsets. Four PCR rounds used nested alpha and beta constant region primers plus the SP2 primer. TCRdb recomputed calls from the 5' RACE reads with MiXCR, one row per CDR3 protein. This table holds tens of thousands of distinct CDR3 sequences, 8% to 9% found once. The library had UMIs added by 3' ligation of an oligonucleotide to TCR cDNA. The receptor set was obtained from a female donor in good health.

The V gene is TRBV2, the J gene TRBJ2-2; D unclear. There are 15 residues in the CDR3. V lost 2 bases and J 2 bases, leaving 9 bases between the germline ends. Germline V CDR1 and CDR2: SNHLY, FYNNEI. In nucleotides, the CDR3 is TGTGCCAGCAGTGAATTAGGTGCAAACACCGGGGAGCTGTTTTTT. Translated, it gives CASSELGANTGELFF.

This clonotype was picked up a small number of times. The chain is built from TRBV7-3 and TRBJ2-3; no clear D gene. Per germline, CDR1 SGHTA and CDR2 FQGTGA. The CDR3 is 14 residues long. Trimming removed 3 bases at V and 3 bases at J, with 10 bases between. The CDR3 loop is CASSLGLGTDTQYF. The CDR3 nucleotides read TGTGCCAGCAGCTTGGGATTGGGGACAGATACGCAGTATTTT.

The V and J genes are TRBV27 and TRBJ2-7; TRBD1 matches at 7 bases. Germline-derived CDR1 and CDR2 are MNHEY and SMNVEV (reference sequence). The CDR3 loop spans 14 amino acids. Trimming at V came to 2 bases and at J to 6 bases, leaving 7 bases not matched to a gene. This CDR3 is CASSLDRALREQYF. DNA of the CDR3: TGTGCCAGCAGTTTAGACAGGGCGCTACGCGAGCAGTACTTC.

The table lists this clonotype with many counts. This chain's CDR3 is CASSWGNRNTEAFF. For the CDR3, the DNA is TGTGCCAGCAGCTGGGGCAACCGGAACACTGAAGCTTTCTTT. This chain connects TRBV5-6 to TRBJ1-1; perhaps TRBD1 as D (5 bases). Trimming pared 3 bases from V and 1 base from J, leaving 10 bases between. The CDR3 is 14 amino acids. Germline V gives CDR1 SGHDT, CDR2 YYEEEE.

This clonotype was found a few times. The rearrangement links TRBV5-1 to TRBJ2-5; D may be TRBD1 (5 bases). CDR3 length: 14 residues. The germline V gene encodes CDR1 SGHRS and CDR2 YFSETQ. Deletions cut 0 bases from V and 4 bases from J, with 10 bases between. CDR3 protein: CASSLAQVGETQYF. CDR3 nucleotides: TGCGCCAGCAGCTTGGCACAGGTAGGAGAGACCCAGTACTTC.

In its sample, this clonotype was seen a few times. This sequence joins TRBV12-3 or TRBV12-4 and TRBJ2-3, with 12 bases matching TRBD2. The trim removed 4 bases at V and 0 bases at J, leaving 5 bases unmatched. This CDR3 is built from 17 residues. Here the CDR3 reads CASSWDTSGGSTDTQYF. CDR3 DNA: TGTGCCAGCAGTTGGGACACTAGCGGGGGGAGCACAGATACGCAGTATTTT.

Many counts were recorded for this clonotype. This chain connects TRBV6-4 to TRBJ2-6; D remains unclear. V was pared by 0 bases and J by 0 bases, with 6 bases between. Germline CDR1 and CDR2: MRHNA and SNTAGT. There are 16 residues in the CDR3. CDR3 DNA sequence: TGTGCCAGCAGTGACTCTACTCGCTCTGGGGCCAACGTCCTGACTTTC. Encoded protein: CASSDSTRSGANVLTF.

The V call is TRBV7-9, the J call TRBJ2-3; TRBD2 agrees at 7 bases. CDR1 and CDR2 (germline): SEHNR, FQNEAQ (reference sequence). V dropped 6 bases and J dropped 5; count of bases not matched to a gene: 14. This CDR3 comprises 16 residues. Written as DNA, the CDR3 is TGTGCCAGCAGGCGAGGGCCTAGCGGATCCCAAGATACGCAGTATTTT. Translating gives CASRRGPSGSQDTQYF.

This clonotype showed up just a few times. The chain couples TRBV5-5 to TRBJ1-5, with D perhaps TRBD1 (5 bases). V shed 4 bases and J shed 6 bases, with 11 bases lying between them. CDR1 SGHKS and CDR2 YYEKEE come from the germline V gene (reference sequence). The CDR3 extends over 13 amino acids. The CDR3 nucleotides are TGTGCCAGCAGCGTGAGACAGAGTCAGCCCCAGCATTTT. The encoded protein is CASSVRQSQPQHF.

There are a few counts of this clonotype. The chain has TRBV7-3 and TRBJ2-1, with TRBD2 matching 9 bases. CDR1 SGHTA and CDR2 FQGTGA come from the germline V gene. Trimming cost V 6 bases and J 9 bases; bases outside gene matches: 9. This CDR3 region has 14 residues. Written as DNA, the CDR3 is TGTGCCAGCAGGGCGGGGGGGTTACTTGGTGAGCAGTTCTTC. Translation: CASRAGGLLGEQFF.

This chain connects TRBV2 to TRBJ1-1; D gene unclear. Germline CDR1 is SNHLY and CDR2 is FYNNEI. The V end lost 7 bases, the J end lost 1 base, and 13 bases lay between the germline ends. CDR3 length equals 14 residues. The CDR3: CASKLNYPNTEAFF. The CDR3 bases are TGTGCCAGCAAATTGAACTATCCGAACACTGAAGCTTTCTTT.

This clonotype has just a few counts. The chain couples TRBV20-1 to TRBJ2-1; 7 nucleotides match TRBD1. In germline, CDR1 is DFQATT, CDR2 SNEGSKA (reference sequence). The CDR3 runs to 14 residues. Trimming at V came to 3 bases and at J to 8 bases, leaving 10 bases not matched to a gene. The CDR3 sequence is CSASDRVGVDEQFF. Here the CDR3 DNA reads TGCAGTGCTAGCGACAGGGTGGGTGTCGATGAGCAGTTCTTC.

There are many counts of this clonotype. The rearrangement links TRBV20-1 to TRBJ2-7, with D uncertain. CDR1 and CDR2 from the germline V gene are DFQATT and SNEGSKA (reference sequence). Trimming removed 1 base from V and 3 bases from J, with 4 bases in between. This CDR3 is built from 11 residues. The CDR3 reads CSARVGYEQYF. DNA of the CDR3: TGCAGTGCTAGAGTGGGCTACGAGCAGTACTTC.

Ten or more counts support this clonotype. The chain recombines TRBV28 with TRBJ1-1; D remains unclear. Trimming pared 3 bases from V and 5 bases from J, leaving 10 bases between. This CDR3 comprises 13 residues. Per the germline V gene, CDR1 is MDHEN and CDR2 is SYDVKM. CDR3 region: CASSFAGRTEAFF. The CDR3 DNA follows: TGTGCCAGCAGTTTCGCTGGGCGAACTGAAGCTTTCTTT.

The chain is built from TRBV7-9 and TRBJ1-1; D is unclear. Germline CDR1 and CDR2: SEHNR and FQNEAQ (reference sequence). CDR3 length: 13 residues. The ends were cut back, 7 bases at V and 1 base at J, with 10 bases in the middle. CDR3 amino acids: CASKPRENTEAFF. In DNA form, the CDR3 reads TGTGCCAGCAAGCCCCGAGAGAACACTGAAGCTTTCTTT.

This CDR3 is CASSLGSNSGKLFF. In DNA form, the CDR3 reads TGTGCCAGCAGTTTAGGAAGTAATTCTGGAAAACTGTTTTTT. This sequence joins TRBV12-3 or TRBV12-4 and TRBJ1-4; D not certain. The germline V and J ends were trimmed by 1 base and 10 bases, with 13 bases remaining between them. The CDR3 loop spans 14 amino acids.

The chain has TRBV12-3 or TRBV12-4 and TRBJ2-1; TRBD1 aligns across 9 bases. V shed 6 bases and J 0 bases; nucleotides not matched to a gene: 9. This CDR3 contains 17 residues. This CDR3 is CASSRATGGSSYNEQFF. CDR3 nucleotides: TGTGCCAGCAGCCGCGCGACAGGGGGAAGCTCCTACAATGAGCAGTTCTTC.

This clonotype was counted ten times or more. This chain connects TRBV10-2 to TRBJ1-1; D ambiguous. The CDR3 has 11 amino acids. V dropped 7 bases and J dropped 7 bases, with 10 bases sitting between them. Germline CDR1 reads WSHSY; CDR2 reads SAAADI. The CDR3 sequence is CASIRDVEAFF. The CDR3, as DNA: TGCGCCAGCATCCGCGACGTTGAAGCTTTCTTT.

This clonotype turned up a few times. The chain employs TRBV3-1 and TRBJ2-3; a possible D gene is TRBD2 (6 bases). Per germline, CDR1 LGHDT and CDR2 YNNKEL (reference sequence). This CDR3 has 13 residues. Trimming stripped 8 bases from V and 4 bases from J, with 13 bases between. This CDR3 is CASGDFSADTQYF. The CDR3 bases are TGTGCCAGCGGGGACTTCTCCGCAGATACGCAGTATTTT.

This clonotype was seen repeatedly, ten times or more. The CDR3 spells CASSRTRTGRYNEQFF. The DNA of the CDR3 is TGTGCCAGCAGCCGGACCCGGACTGGTCGATACAATGAGCAGTTCTTC. The J gene is TRBJ2-1, the V gene TRBV27; perhaps TRBD2 as D (5 bases). CDR3 length equals 16 residues. Trimming took off 6 bases at V and 4 bases at J, with 19 bases between the two ends. The germline V gene encodes CDR1 MNHEY and CDR2 SMNVEV (reference sequence).

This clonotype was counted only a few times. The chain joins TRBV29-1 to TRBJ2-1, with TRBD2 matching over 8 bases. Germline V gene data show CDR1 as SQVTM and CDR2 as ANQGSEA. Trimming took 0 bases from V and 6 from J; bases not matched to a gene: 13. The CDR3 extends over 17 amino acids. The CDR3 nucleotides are TGCAGCGTTGAAGATTGGACGGCCGGGGGGGCGATCAATGAGCAGTTCTTC. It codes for CSVEDWTAGGAINEQFF.

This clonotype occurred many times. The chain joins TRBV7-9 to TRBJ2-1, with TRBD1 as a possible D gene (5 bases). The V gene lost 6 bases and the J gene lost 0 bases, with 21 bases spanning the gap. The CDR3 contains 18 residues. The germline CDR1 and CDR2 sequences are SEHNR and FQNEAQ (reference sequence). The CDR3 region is CASSPGFPTGVSYNEQFF. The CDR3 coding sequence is TGTGCCAGCAGTCCAGGGTTCCCTACAGGAGTCTCCTACAATGAGCAGTTCTTC.

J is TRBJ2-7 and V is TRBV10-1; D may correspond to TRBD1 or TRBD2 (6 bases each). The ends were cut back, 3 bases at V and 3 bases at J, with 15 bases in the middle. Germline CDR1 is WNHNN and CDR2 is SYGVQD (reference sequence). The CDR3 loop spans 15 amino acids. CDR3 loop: CASSDNGGPNYEQYF. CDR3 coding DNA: TGCGCCAGCAGTGATAACGGGGGCCCCAACTACGAGCAGTACTTC.

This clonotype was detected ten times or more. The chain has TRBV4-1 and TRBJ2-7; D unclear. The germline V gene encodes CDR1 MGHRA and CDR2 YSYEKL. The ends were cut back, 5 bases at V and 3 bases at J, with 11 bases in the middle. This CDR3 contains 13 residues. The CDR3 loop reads CASSGQAGYEQYF. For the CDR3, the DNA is TGCGCCAGCAGCGGGCAGGCTGGCTACGAGCAGTACTTC.

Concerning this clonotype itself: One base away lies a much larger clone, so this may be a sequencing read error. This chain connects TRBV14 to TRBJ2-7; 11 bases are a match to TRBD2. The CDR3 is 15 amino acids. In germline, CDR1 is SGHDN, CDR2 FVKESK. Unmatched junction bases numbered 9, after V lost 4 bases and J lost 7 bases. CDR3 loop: CASSPGTSGSREQYF. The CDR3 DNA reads TGTGCCAGCAGCCCAGGTACTAGCGGGAGTCGTGAGCAGTACTTC.

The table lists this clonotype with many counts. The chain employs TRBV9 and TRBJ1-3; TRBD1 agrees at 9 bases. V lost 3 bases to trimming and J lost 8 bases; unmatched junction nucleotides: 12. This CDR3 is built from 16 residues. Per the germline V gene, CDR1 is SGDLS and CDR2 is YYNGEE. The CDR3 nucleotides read TGTGCCAGCAGCGCAATGGGACAGGGAACGTCGGACACCATATATTTT. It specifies CASSAMGQGTSDTIYF. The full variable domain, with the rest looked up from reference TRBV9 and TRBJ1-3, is DSGVTQTPKHLITATGQRVTLRCSPRSGDLSVYWYQQSLDQGLQFLIQYYNGEERAKGNILERFSAQQFPDLHSELNLSSLELGDSALYFCASSAMGQGTSDTIYFGEGSWLTVV.

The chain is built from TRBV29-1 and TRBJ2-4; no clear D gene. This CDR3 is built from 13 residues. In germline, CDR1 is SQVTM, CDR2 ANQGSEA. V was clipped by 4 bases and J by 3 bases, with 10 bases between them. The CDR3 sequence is CSVVVGIKNIQYF. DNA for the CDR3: TGCAGCGTTGTAGTGGGGATCAAAAACATTCAGTACTTC. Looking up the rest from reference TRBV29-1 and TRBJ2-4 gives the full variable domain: SAVISQKPSRDICQRGTSLTIQCQVDSQVTMMFWYRQQPGQSLTLIATANQGSEATYESGFVIDKFPISRPNLTFSTLTVSNMSPEDSSIYLCSVVVGIKNIQYFGAGTRLSVL.

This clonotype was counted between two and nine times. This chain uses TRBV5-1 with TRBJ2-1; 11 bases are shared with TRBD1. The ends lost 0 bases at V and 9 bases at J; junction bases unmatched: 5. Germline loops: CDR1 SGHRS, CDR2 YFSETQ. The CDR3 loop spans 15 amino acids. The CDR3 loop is CASSLAGTGGAEQFF. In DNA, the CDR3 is TGCGCCAGCAGCTTGGCGGGGACAGGGGGTGCTGAGCAGTTCTTC.

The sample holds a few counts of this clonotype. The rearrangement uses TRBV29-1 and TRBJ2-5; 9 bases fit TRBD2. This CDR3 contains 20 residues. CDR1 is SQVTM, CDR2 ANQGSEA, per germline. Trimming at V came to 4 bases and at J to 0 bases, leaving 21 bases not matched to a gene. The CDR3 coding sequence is TGCAGCGTTGGCCGGGTACCTTCCTTAGCGGGAGCCACGTACCAAGAGACCCAGTACTTC. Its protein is CSVGRVPSLAGATYQETQYF.